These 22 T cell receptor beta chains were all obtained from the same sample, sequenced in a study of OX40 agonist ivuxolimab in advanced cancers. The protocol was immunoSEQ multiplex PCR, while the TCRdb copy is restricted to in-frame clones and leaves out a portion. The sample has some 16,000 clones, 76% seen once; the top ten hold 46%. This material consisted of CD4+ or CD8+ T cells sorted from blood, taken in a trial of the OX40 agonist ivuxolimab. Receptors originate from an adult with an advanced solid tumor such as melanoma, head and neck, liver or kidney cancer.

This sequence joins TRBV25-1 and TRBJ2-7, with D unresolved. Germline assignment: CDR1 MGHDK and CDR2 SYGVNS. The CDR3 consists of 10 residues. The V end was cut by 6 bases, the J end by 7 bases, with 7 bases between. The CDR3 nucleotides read TGTGCCAGCAGCTTAGGGGAGCAGTACTTC. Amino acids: CASSLGEQYF.

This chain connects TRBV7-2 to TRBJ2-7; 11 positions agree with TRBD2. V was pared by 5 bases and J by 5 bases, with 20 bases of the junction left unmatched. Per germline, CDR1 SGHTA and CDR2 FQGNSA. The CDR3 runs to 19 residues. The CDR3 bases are TGTGCCAGCAGCCCCCGGGGAGGACTAGCGGGCTCAGGAAGGAACGAGCAGTACTTC. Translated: CASSPRGGLAGSGRNEQYF.

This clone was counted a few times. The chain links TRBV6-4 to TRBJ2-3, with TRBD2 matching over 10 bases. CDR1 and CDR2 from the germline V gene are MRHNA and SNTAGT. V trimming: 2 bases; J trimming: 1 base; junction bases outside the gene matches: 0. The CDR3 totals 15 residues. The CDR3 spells CASSDGTSGTDTQYF. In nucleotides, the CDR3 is TGTGCCAGCAGTGACGGGACTAGCGGCACAGATACGCAGTATTTT.

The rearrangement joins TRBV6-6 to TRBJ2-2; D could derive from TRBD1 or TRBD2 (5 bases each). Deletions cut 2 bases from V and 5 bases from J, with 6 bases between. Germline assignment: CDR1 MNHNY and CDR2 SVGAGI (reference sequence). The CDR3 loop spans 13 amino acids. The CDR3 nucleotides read TGTGCCAGCAGTTACGGGGGAACCGGGGAGCTGTTTTTT. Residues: CASSYGGTGELFF.

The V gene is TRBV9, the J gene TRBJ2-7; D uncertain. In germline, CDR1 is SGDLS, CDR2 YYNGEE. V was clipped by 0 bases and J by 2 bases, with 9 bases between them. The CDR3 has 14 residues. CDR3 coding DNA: TGTGCCAGCAGCGTAGGCCCCAGAACCTACGAGCAGTACTTC. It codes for CASSVGPRTYEQYF.

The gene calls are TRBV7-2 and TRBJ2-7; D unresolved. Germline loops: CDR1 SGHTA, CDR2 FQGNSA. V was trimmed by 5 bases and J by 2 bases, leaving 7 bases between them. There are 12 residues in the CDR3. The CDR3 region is CASSLSTYEQYF. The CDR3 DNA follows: TGTGCCAGCAGCCTTAGTACCTACGAGCAGTACTTC.

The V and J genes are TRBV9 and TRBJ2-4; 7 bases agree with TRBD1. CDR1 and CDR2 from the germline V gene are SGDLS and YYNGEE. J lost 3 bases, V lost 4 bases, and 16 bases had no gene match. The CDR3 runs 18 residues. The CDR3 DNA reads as TGTGCCAGCAGCTCTGCTGGTCCGGGACAGACAATCAAAAACATTCAGTACTTC. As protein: CASSSAGPGQTIKNIQYF.

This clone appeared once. The CDR3 reads CSAYRGDNRNTIYF. The CDR3 nucleotides read TGCAGCGCTTATCGCGGGGACAATCGAAACACCATATATTTT. The chain joins TRBV29-1 to TRBJ1-3; D might be TRBD1 (6 bases). Trimming pared 7 bases from V and 5 bases from J, leaving 18 bases between. The length of the CDR3 is 14 residues. The germline CDR1 and CDR2 sequences are SQVTM and ANQGSEA.

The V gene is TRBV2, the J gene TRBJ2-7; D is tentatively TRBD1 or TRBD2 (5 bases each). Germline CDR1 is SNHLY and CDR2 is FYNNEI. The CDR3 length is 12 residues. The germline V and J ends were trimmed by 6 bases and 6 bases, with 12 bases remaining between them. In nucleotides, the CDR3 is TGTGCCAGCAGCGGGGCCCTCCGCGAGCAGTACTTC. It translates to CASSGALREQYF.

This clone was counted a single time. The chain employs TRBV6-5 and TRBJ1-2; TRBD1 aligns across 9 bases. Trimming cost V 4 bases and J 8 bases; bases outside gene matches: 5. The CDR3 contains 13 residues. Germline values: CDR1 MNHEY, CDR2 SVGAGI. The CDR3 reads CASSSTGGSGYTF. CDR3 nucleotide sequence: TGTGCCAGCAGTTCTACAGGGGGCTCCGGCTACACCTTC.

CDR3 in amino acids: CASSDIKREGWETQYF. The CDR3 region has the DNA TGTGCCAGCAGTGACATAAAGCGGGAGGGATGGGAGACCCAGTACTTC. V gene TRBV25-1 combines with J gene TRBJ2-5; 10 bases agree with TRBD2. CDR1 and CDR2 from the germline V gene are MGHDK and SYGVNS. The CDR3 is 16 residues long. Trimming at V came to 3 bases and at J to 5 bases, leaving 9 bases not matched to a gene.

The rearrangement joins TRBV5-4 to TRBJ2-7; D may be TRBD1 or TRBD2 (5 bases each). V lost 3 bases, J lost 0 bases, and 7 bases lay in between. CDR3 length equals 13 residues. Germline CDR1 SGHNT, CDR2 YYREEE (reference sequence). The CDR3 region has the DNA TGTGCCAGCAGCTGGGACGGCTCCTACGAGCAGTACTTC. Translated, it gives CASSWDGSYEQYF.

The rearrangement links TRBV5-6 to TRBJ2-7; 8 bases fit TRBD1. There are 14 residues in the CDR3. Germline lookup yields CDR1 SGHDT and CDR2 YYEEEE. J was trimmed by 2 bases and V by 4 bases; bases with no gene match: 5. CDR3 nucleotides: TGTGCCAGCAGCAGAGTGGGACAGGCCTACGAGCAGTACTTC. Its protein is CASSRVGQAYEQYF.

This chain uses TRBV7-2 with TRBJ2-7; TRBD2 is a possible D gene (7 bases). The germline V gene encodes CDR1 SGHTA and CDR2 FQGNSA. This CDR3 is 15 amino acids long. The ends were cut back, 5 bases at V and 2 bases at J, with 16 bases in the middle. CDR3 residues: CASSPTGGPAYEQYF. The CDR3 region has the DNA TGTGCCAGCAGCCCTACCGGGGGGCCGGCCTACGAGCAGTACTTC.

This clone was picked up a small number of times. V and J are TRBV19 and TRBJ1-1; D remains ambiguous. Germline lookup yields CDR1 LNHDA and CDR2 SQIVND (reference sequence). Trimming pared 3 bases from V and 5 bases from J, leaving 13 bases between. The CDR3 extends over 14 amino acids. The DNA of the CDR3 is TGTGCCAGTAGTATGGGTTCGAGGGTTACTGAAGCTTTCTTT. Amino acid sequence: CASSMGSRVTEAFF.

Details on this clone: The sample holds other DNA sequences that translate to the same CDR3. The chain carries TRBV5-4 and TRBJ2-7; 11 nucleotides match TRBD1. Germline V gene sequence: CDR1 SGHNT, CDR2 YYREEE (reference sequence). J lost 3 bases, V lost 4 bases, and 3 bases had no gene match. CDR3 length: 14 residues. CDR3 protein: CASSPGTGGYEQYF. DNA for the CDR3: TGTGCCAGCAGCCCCGGGACAGGGGGCTACGAGCAGTACTTC.

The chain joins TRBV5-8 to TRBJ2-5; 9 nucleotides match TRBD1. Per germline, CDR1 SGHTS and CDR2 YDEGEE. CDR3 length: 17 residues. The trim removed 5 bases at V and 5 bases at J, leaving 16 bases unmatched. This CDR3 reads CASRSVTDRGNWETQYF. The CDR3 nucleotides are TGTGCCAGCAGATCCGTAACGGACAGGGGTAACTGGGAGACCCAGTACTTC.

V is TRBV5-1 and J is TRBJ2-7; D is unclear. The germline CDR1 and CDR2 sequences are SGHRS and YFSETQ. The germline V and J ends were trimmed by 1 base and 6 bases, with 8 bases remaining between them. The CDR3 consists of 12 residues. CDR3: CASSLYGPEQYF. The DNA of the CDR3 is TGCGCCAGCAGCTTGTATGGGCCCGAGCAGTACTTC.

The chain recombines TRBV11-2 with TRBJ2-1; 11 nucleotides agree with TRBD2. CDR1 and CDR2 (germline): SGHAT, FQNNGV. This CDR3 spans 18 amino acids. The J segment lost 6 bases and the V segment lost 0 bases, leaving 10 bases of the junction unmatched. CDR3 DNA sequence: TGTGCCAGCAGCTTAGATCTAGCGGGGGGCCCCGCCTTCAATGAGCAGTTCTTC. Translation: CASSLDLAGGPAFNEQFF.

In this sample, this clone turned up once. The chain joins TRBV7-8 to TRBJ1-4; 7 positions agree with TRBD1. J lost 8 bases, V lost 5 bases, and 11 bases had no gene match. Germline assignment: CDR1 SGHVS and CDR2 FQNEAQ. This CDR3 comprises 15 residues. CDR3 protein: CASSTRQGTSEKLFF. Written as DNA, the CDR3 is TGTGCCAGCAGCACCCGACAGGGTACATCAGAAAAACTGTTTTTT.

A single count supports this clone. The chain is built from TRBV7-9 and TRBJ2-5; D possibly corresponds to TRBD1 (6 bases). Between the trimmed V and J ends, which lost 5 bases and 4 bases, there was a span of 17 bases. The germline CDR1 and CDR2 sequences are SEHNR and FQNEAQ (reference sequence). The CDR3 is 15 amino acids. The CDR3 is CASSPPDRAPETQYF. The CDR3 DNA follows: TGTGCCAGCAGCCCACCGGACAGAGCCCCAGAGACCCAGTACTTC. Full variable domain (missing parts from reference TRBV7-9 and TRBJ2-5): DTGVSQNPRHKITKRGQNVTFRCDPISEHNRLYWYRQTLGQGPEFLTYFQNEAQLEKSRLLSDRFSAERPKGSFSTLEIQRTEQGDSAMYLCASSPPDRAPETQYFGPGTRLLVL.

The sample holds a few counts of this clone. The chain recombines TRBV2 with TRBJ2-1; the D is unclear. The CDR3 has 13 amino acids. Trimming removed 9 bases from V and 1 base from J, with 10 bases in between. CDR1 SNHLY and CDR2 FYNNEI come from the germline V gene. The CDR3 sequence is CASKRLSYNEQFF. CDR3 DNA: TGTGCCAGTAAAAGACTGTCCTACAATGAGCAGTTCTTC.